A single T cell receptor beta chain is shown here with its context. Its antigen remains unknown. This sample stems from a study of T cell repertoires and Cas9 in healthy adults. Study-level background: CD4 and CD8 compartments: SpCas9-reactive T cells profiled for potency, cytotoxicity, lineage. Notes on the study in general: In vitro, SpCas9-reactive Tregs were reported to curb effector T cell proliferation and function.

This CDR3 has 13 amino acids. CDR1 and CDR2 (germline): LNHDA, SQIVND (reference sequence). V lost 3 bases and J 3 bases, leaving 8 bases between the germline ends. Assay used: immunoSEQ multiplex PCR; TCRdb lists only in-frame clones, some missing. The sample yields some 20,000 clones, about 90% seen once. The chain combines TRBV19 with TRBJ2-5; unclear D gene. Sequencing input: CD4+ effector T cells (CD127+, CD25-, CD137-, CD154-) from PBMCs; culture status not recorded. This sequence originates from a human donor in good health. CDR3 sequence: CASSITREETQYF. The CDR3 coding sequence is TGTGCCAGTAGTATTACCCGGGAAGAGACCCAGTACTTC. The variable domain in full, completed from reference TRBV19 and TRBJ2-5, reads DGGITQSPKYLFRKEGQNVTLSCEQNLNHDAMYWYRQDPGQGLRLIYYSQIVNDFQKGDIAEGYSVSREKKESFPLTVTSAQKNPTAFYLCASSITREETQYFGPGTRLLVL.